A single sample gave rise to the 23 T cell receptor beta chains below, sequenced in a study of beta chain features in type 1 diabetes. Expressed TCRB transcripts were sequenced after all isolated RNA was converted to cDNA. TCRdb's copy holds only in-frame clones and misses some; the assay was immunoSEQ multiplex PCR. In the table there are over 300,000 clones, 7% to 9% of which are singletons. Sequenced material: central memory CD4+ T cells from blood. The source of these receptors is a woman under 30 in good health.

This clone was picked up many times. The rearrangement uses TRBV7-9 and TRBJ2-3; D may be TRBD2 (5 bases). CDR3 length: 15 residues. From germline, CDR1 is SEHNR and CDR2 FQNEAQ (reference sequence). V shed 4 bases and J shed 2 bases, with 13 bases lying between them. The CDR3 nucleotides are TGTGCCAGCAGCTCGAGGGTGGCCCACACAGATACGCAGTATTTT. It specifies CASSSRVAHTDTQYF.

A few counts support this clone. Other DNA sequences of this sample code for an identical CDR3. The CDR3 region is CASSLGGGTYEQYF. The CDR3 DNA reads TGTGCCAGCAGTTTAGGCGGGGGAACCTACGAGCAGTACTTC. The chain uses TRBV28 and TRBJ2-7, with 7 bases matching TRBD2. With V trimmed by 2 bases and J by 2 bases, 3 bases remained unmatched. CDR3 length: 14 residues. Germline V gene lookup returns CDR1 MDHEN and CDR2 SYDVKM. Full variable domain (missing parts from reference TRBV28 and TRBJ2-7): DVKVTQSSRYLVKRTGEKVFLECVQDMDHENMFWYRQDPGLGLRLIYFSYDVKMKEKGDIPEGYSVSREKKERFSLILESASTNQTSMYLCASSLGGGTYEQYFGPGTRLTVT.

This clone was seen a few times. The rearrangement uses TRBV7-3 and TRBJ2-3, with D uncertain. The germline V gene encodes CDR1 SGHTA and CDR2 FQGTGA. This CDR3 contains 16 residues. V was shortened by 1 base and J by 1 base, with 12 bases between the two germline ends. As DNA, the CDR3 is TGTGCCAGCAGCTTAAATCGCGCTCGCGGCACAGATACGCAGTATTTT. It specifies CASSLNRARGTDTQYF.

The chain is built from TRBV7-2 and TRBJ1-5, with D uncertain. From germline, CDR1 is SGHTA and CDR2 FQGNSA. Trimming removed 6 bases from V and 5 bases from J, with 17 bases in between. This CDR3 is 15 amino acids long. The DNA of the CDR3 is TGTGCCAGCAGTCGTAGGTCGGGTGGGGATCAGCCCCAGCATTTT. Protein product: CASSRRSGGDQPQHF.

The rearrangement links TRBV5-1 to TRBJ2-1; the D is unclear. CDR1 and CDR2 from the germline V gene are SGHRS and YFSETQ. The CDR3 totals 15 residues. With 0 bases removed from V and 9 bases from J, the gap between germline ends came to 16 bases. In nucleotides, the CDR3 is TGCGCCAGCAGCTTGGATTGGGGTGGGGTCGGTGAGCAGTTCTTC. Translated, it gives CASSLDWGGVGEQFF.

This chain uses TRBV19 with TRBJ2-1; 8 nucleotides match TRBD1. CDR3 length: 14 residues. V dropped 5 bases and J dropped 2; count of bases not matched to a gene: 2. Germline CDR1 LNHDA, CDR2 SQIVND (reference sequence). The CDR3 DNA is TGTGCCAGTAGTCTGGGACAGGCCTACAATGAGCAGTTCTTC. Amino acids: CASSLGQAYNEQFF.

This clone showed up many times. The chain joins TRBV14 to TRBJ2-7; D gene ambiguous. This CDR3 comprises 12 residues. Per germline, CDR1 SGHDN and CDR2 FVKESK. Trimming removed 1 base from V and 2 bases from J, with 3 bases in between. The CDR3 bases are TGTGCCAGCAGCCAAGGCCCCTACGAGCAGTACTTC. Protein sequence: CASSQGPYEQYF.

The chain links TRBV15 to TRBJ2-5; maybe TRBD2 (5 bases). V lost 5 bases, J lost 5 bases, and 12 bases lay in between. CDR3 length: 13 amino acids. Germline V gives CDR1 LNHNV, CDR2 YYDKDF (reference sequence). DNA for the CDR3: TGTGCCACCAGCTTCGGGGTGGCGGAGACCCAGTACTTC. As protein: CATSFGVAETQYF.

This clone was detected a few times. Mismatch with germline at one junction end may stem from a read error. The chain recombines TRBV6-4 with TRBJ2-7; TRBD2 matches at 9 bases. Germline V lookup: CDR1 MRHNA, CDR2 SNTAGT. CDR3 length: 10 amino acids. CDR3 DNA: TGTGCCAGCAGGTCCCCGCGGGAGGGGTTC. Translation: CASRSPREGF.

This clone was found a few times. This rearrangement joins TRBV7-3 to TRBJ1-2; weak D call: TRBD1 (5 bases). The CDR3 loop spans 14 amino acids. Between the trimmed V and J ends, which lost 1 base and 1 base, there was a span of 7 bases. Germline V gene lookup returns CDR1 SGHTA and CDR2 FQGTGA. The CDR3 loop is CASSLRGINYGYTF. As DNA, the CDR3 is TGTGCCAGCAGCTTAAGGGGGATTAACTATGGCTACACCTTC.

The chain uses TRBV28 and TRBJ1-5; no clear D. Per germline, CDR1 MDHEN and CDR2 SYDVKM. The CDR3 contains 12 residues. The germline V and J ends were trimmed by 7 bases and 5 bases, with 9 bases remaining between them. The CDR3 is CASIGPYQPQHF. The CDR3 DNA is TGTGCCAGCATCGGACCTTATCAGCCCCAGCATTTT. The entire variable domain, with the rest obtained from reference TRBV28 and TRBJ1-5, is as follows: DVKVTQSSRYLVKRTGEKVFLECVQDMDHENMFWYRQDPGLGLRLIYFSYDVKMKEKGDIPEGYSVSREKKERFSLILESASTNQTSMYLCASIGPYQPQHFGDGTRLSIL.

This clone was found a few times. This chain joins TRBV7-8 and TRBJ2-5, with D perhaps matching TRBD1 or TRBD2 (5 bases each). Trimming took off 7 bases at V and 5 bases at J, with 11 bases between the two ends. Germline V gene data show CDR1 as SGHVS and CDR2 as FQNEAQ. There are 12 residues in the CDR3. CDR3 nucleotides: TGTGCCAGCACCCGAGGGGCGGAGACCCAGTACTTC. Protein: CASTRGAETQYF.

This clone was found a few times. This sequence joins TRBV11-2 and TRBJ2-2, with D possibly TRBD2 on 6 matching bases. Germline lookup yields CDR1 SGHAT and CDR2 FQNNGV. CDR3 length: 15 amino acids. Trimming cost V 1 base and J 4 bases, with 10 bases left between them. Here the CDR3 reads CASSLATGGTGELFF. CDR3 DNA sequence: TGTGCCAGCAGCTTAGCGACCGGGGGCACCGGGGAGCTGTTTTTT.

This clone occurred a few times. V and J are TRBV7-2 and TRBJ2-2, with D hard to call. Germline values: CDR1 SGHTA, CDR2 FQGNSA. Trimming took 1 base from V and 8 from J, leaving 14 bases between them. This CDR3 contains 15 residues. CDR3 in DNA: TGTGCCAGCAGCTTAGGGACCCTTGTTTCTGGGGAGCTGTTTTTT. This gives the protein CASSLGTLVSGELFF.

This clone was found a few times. This chain joins TRBV7-2 and TRBJ2-1; D ambiguous. Trimming pared 2 bases from V and 6 bases from J, leaving 8 bases between. The CDR3 is 13 amino acids. Per the germline V gene, CDR1 is SGHTA and CDR2 is FQGNSA. The CDR3 loop reads CASSLFPSNEQFF. The CDR3 region has the DNA TGTGCCAGCAGCTTATTCCCATCCAATGAGCAGTTCTTC.

The chain links TRBV5-4 to TRBJ2-7, with 7 bases lining up with TRBD1. Trimming cost V 5 bases and J 6 bases; bases outside gene matches: 14. This CDR3 has 15 amino acids. Looked up from germline, CDR1 is SGHNT and CDR2 is YYREEE (reference sequence). The CDR3, as DNA: TGTGCCAGCAGAAAACAACAGGGGATGAACACCGAGCAGTACTTC. As protein: CASRKQQGMNTEQYF.

The rearrangement links TRBV13 to TRBJ2-7; 7 bases fit TRBD1. This CDR3 contains 18 residues. J gave up 3 bases and V 5 bases, and 19 bases lay outside the gene matches. Germline CDR1 reads PRHDT; CDR2 reads FYEKMQ (reference sequence). CDR3 bases: TGTGCCAGCAGCCAAGATGGCCGGACAGGCCTGAGCCTCTACGAGCAGTACTTC. Amino acid sequence: CASSQDGRTGLSLYEQYF.

In its sample, this clone was seen many times. The chain recombines TRBV7-9 with TRBJ1-1; no clear D. This CDR3 comprises 13 residues. Germline values: CDR1 SEHNR, CDR2 FQNEAQ (reference sequence). Deletions cut 0 bases from V and 10 bases from J, with 12 bases between. CDR3 nucleotides: TGTGCCAGCAGCTTAGCTTCGGTGGAGGGAGCTTTCTTT. This gives the protein CASSLASVEGAFF.

This clone was detected only a few times. The chain employs TRBV18 and TRBJ1-4, with D uncertain. The CDR3 runs 13 residues. Trimming took 2 bases from V and 6 from J, leaving 7 bases between them. Germline V CDR1 and CDR2: KGHSH, LQKENI. The CDR3 DNA follows: TGTGCCAGCTCACCAGATGGTTATGAAAAACTGTTTTTT. Protein product: CASSPDGYEKLFF.

This clone has only a few counts. This chain joins TRBV7-9 and TRBJ2-1; a weak D match, TRBD2 (6 bases). CDR1 and CDR2 (germline): SEHNR, FQNEAQ (reference sequence). The CDR3 runs 18 residues. Trimming removed 10 bases at V and 0 bases at J, with 25 bases between. The CDR3 DNA is TGTGCCATCGACGGGGGAGCGGGTTTGGGAAGCTCCTACAATGAGCAGTTCTTC. Translating it yields CAIDGGAGLGSSYNEQFF.

Of note for this clone: Other DNA sequences in the same sample also yield this CDR3. The chain links TRBV7-2 to TRBJ2-5; D might be TRBD2 (5 bases). The CDR3 loop spans 13 amino acids. Germline lookup yields CDR1 SGHTA and CDR2 FQGNSA. V lost 3 bases, J lost 5 bases, and 10 bases lay in between. The CDR3 loop reads CASSLRERETQYF. The DNA for the CDR3 is TGTGCCAGCAGCTTGAGGGAACGGGAGACCCAGTACTTC.

V gene TRBV5-4 combines with J gene TRBJ1-2; weak D call: TRBD1 (6 bases). This CDR3 is 15 amino acids long. With 2 bases removed from V and 3 bases from J, the gap between germline ends came to 14 bases. The germline V gene has CDR1 SGHNT and CDR2 YYREEE (reference sequence). As DNA, the CDR3 is TGTGCCAGCAGCTTAAGAGGGGGTGACGACTATGGCTACACCTTC. Protein: CASSLRGGDDYGYTF.

This clone was observed a handful of times. CDR3 nucleotide sequence: TGTGCCAGCGCAAAACAGGGGCGAGGCTACACCTTC. Protein: CASAKQGRGYTF. The rearrangement uses TRBV28 and TRBJ1-2; 7 bases map to TRBD1. V shed 8 bases and J 8 bases; nucleotides not matched to a gene: 8. The CDR3 spans 12 residues. CDR1 and CDR2 (germline): MDHEN, SYDVKM.